The TCR beta chain described here comes from a study of T-cell memory formation after mild COVID-19. About the study: Largely donor-specific TCR clusters were found.

This CDR3 has 17 residues. Germline CDR1 MNHEY, CDR2 SVGAGI. Germline trimming cut 2 bases from V and 7 bases from J; bases unmatched to any gene: 13. Regarding the study as a whole: What remained unconfirmed was the SARS-CoV-2 specificity of second-wave clones peaking on day 37.

TCRdb processed the 5' RACE reads anew with MiXCR; each CDR3 protein has one entry. The sample contains 300,000 to 350,000 distinct CDR3 sequences, around 15% of which appear only once. A remark on this clonotype: The target antigen is unknown.

The chain links TRBV6-5 to TRBJ2-2, with 7 bases matching TRBD1. This clonotype was obtained from a young man who had mild COVID-19 (a few samples of this study predate the infection). Cell type and time point are not known. Sequenced: PBMCs or a T cell subset sorted from them (not recorded which). In nucleotides, the CDR3 is TGTGCCAGCAGTTACGCCGGAGCAGGGGGACACATCGGGGAGCTGTTTTTT. This sequence encodes CASSYAGAGGHIGELFF.